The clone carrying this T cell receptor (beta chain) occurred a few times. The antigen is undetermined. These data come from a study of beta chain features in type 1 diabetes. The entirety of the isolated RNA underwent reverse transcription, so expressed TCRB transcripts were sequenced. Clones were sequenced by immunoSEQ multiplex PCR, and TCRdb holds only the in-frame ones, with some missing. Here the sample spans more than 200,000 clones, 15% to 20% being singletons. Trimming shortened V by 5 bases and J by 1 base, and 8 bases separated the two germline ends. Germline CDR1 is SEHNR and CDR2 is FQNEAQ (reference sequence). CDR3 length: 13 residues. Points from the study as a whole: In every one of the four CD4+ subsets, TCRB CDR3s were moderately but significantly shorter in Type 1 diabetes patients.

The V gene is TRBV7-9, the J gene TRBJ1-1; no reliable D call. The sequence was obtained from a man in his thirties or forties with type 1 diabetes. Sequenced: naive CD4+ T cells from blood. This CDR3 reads CASSENTNTEAFF. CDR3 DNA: TGTGCCAGCAGCGAGAACACGAACACTGAAGCTTTCTTT.